A single sample gave rise to the 18 T cell receptor beta chains below, sequenced in a study of molecular identifiers for immune sequencing clone quantification. In TCRdb, the PCR reads were re-called with MiXCR into one record per CDR3 protein. The sample comprises about 510,000 distinct CDR3 sequences, 20% to 25% of which are singletons, and about 0.78% rests with the top ten. The specimen sequenced was naive CD8+ T cells from blood, with Jurkat cell RNA spiked in. Described subset: FACS-sorted CD8+CD4-CCR7+CD45RA+ naive T cells. The receptors shown here come from a human donor in good health. Some libraries in this study had Jurkat cell RNA spiked in.

This clonotype has ten or more counts. The chain joins TRBV7-2 to TRBJ2-7, with 10 bases matching TRBD2. The CDR3 spans 14 residues. Germline lookup yields CDR1 SGHTA and CDR2 FQGNSA. V trimming: 8 bases; J trimming: 4 bases; junction bases outside the gene matches: 8. CDR3 residues: CASLVAGGSYEQYF. In DNA form, the CDR3 reads TGTGCCAGCCTAGTAGCGGGGGGCAGTTACGAGCAGTACTTC.

This clonotype was detected a few times. One end of the junction is discordant with germline, which a read error may explain. This chain links TRBV20-1 with TRBJ2-7; D ambiguous. Germline assignment: CDR1 DFQATT and CDR2 SNEGSKA (reference sequence). The CDR3 runs to 17 residues. CDR3 sequence reads: CSARDEEGFDKVYEQCF. The DNA of the CDR3 is TGCAGTGCTAGAGATGAAGAAGGGTTCGATAAGGTTTACGAGCAGTGCTTC.

The sample holds a few counts of this clonotype. V gene TRBV6-2 or TRBV6-3 combines with J gene TRBJ2-7; TRBD1 is a possible D gene (6 bases). The germline V and J ends were trimmed by 2 bases and 3 bases, with 11 bases remaining between them. The CDR3 is 14 residues long. Germline CDR1 is MNHEY and CDR2 is SVGEGT. CDR3 region: CASSYGGTRYEQYF. The CDR3 coding sequence is TGTGCCAGCAGTTACGGGGGCACCCGCTACGAGCAGTACTTC.

This clonotype was observed at least ten times. This chain joins TRBV20-1 and TRBJ1-2; tentatively, D is TRBD1 (6 bases). In germline, CDR1 is DFQATT, CDR2 SNEGSKA (reference sequence). CDR3 length: 15 amino acids. V lost 1 base to trimming and J lost 8 bases, with 20 bases between them. Here the CDR3 DNA reads TGCAGTGCTAGAGTACCAGGGGCCCTTTATAACGGCTACACCTTC. Protein sequence: CSARVPGALYNGYTF.

This clonotype has ten or more counts. The J gene is TRBJ2-5, the V gene TRBV7-6; D not certain. From germline, CDR1 is SGHVS and CDR2 FNYEAQ. The ends were cut back, 3 bases at V and 0 bases at J, with 8 bases in the middle. This CDR3 region has 14 residues. The CDR3 sequence is CASSFVEDQETQYF. CDR3 DNA sequence: TGTGCCAGCAGCTTTGTAGAGGACCAAGAGACCCAGTACTTC.

The rearrangement links TRBV5-1 to TRBJ2-7; TRBD1 or TRBD2 may be the D gene (5 bases each). CDR1 and CDR2 (germline): SGHRS, YFSETQ. Trimming removed 6 bases from V and 5 bases from J, with 18 bases in between. The length of the CDR3 is 14 residues. This CDR3 reads CASNFPGTRNEQYF. The DNA of the CDR3 is TGCGCCAGCAACTTTCCAGGGACGAGGAACGAGCAGTACTTC.

In its sample, this clonotype was seen a few times. V gene TRBV27 combines with J gene TRBJ2-3; 11 bases align to TRBD1. The CDR3 runs 16 residues. Germline assignment: CDR1 MNHEY and CDR2 SMNVEV (reference sequence). Trimming took 3 bases from V and 4 from J; bases not matched to a gene: 6. CDR3 in amino acids: CASSFLGQGVADTQYF. The CDR3 nucleotides are TGTGCCAGCAGTTTTTTGGGACAGGGGGTCGCAGATACGCAGTATTTT.

Points on this clonotype: One junction end does not reproduce the germline sequence, and a read error may be involved. The chain has TRBV3-1 and TRBJ2-1; tentatively, D is TRBD2 (6 bases). In germline, CDR1 is LGHDT, CDR2 YNNKEL (reference sequence). The CDR3 extends over 16 amino acids. CDR3: CASSHLEGRSYNEQSF. CDR3 in DNA: TGTGCCAGCAGCCACTTGGAGGGCCGGTCCTACAATGAGCAGTCCTTC.

This chain uses TRBV6-2 or TRBV6-3 with TRBJ2-1; TRBD1 matches at 12 bases. The germline V gene encodes CDR1 MNHEY and CDR2 SVGEGT. The CDR3 runs to 15 residues. Unmatched junction bases numbered 6, after V lost 6 bases and J lost 6 bases. CDR3 sequence: CASSRRDRGPNEQFF. The CDR3 DNA sequence: TGTGCCAGCAGCCGCCGGGACAGGGGGCCCAATGAGCAGTTCTTC.

The table lists this clonotype with a few counts. The chain couples TRBV20-1 to TRBJ2-2; 10 positions agree with TRBD2. The V segment lost 4 bases and the J segment 7 bases; nucleotides outside the gene matches: 9. Germline V CDR1 and CDR2: DFQATT, SNEGSKA (reference sequence). This CDR3 region has 15 residues. The CDR3 reads CSATAGGHLIGELFF. DNA for the CDR3: TGCAGTGCTACAGCGGGAGGGCACCTTATCGGGGAGCTGTTTTTT.

This clonotype turned up a few times. The rearrangement joins TRBV20-1 to TRBJ1-3, with D possibly being TRBD1 (6 bases). This CDR3 spans 15 amino acids. The germline V gene has CDR1 DFQATT and CDR2 SNEGSKA (reference sequence). Deletions cut 3 bases from V and 6 bases from J, with 18 bases between. As DNA, the CDR3 is TGCAGTGCTAGGAAGAGCAGGGGAGTACCAAACACCATATATTTT. It translates to CSARKSRGVPNTIYF.

This clonotype was recorded a few times. The chain recombines TRBV9 with TRBJ2-7; D is uncertain. Deletions cut 0 bases from V and 0 bases from J, with 7 bases between. Germline V lookup: CDR1 SGDLS, CDR2 YYNGEE. CDR3 size: 14 residues. The CDR3 nucleotides are TGTGCCAGCAGCGTAGAGGGCGACTCCTACGAGCAGTACTTC. It translates to CASSVEGDSYEQYF.

This clonotype came up a few times. This chain joins TRBV27 and TRBJ1-2; TRBD1 might be the D (5 bases). V lost 6 bases, J lost 0 bases, and 17 bases lay in between. This CDR3 has 16 residues. CDR1 MNHEY and CDR2 SMNVEV come from the germline V gene (reference sequence). CDR3 protein: CASSHRILGANYGYTF. The CDR3, as DNA: TGTGCCAGCAGCCACAGGATTCTGGGGGCTAACTATGGCTACACCTTC.

A few counts support this clonotype. V and J are TRBV25-1 and TRBJ1-4, with D tentatively TRBD1 (5 bases). This CDR3 contains 13 residues. CDR1 is MGHDK and CDR2 is SYGVNS in the germline V gene. With 3 bases removed from V and 4 bases from J, the gap between germline ends came to 6 bases. The CDR3 DNA follows: TGTGCCAGCAGTGATCAGGGTAATGAAAAACTGTTTTTT. It is translated as CASSDQGNEKLFF.

CDR3 amino acids: CASTLAGRTGELFF. The CDR3 nucleotides are TGTGCCAGCACCCTAGCGGGGAGGACCGGGGAGCTGTTTTTT. V is TRBV27 and J is TRBJ2-2; 9 bases are shared with TRBD2. Trimming cost V 7 bases and J 5 bases; bases outside gene matches: 5. Germline CDR1 reads MNHEY; CDR2 reads SMNVEV (reference sequence). The CDR3 contains 14 residues.

V and J are TRBV28 and TRBJ2-2; TRBD1 might be the D (5 bases). The V and J ends lost 3 bases and 5 bases respectively, with 10 bases between them. This CDR3 has 14 amino acids. Germline CDR1 MDHEN, CDR2 SYDVKM. CDR3 protein: CASSFRAWTGELFF. CDR3 coding DNA: TGTGCCAGCAGTTTCAGGGCTTGGACCGGGGAGCTGTTTTTT.

This clonotype has a handful of counts. The chain links TRBV28 to TRBJ2-6, with a weak D call TRBD2 (7 bases). V gave up 7 bases and J gave up 2 bases, with 18 bases separating them. CDR3 length equals 17 residues. Per germline, CDR1 MDHEN and CDR2 SYDVKM. CDR3 DNA: TGTGCCAGCATCAAGGGGGGGTTGACTGCTGGGGCCAACGTCCTGACTTTC. It translates to CASIKGGLTAGANVLTF. Using reference TRBV28 and TRBJ2-6 for the parts outside the CDR3, the full variable domain is DVKVTQSSRYLVKRTGEKVFLECVQDMDHENMFWYRQDPGLGLRLIYFSYDVKMKEKGDIPEGYSVSREKKERFSLILESASTNQTSMYLCASIKGGLTAGANVLTFGAGSRLTVL.

CDR3 residues: CASSLLAGIMNTEAFF. In nucleotides, the CDR3 is TGTGCCAGCAGCTTACTAGCAGGGATCATGAACACTGAAGCTTTCTTT. J is TRBJ1-1 and V is TRBV7-2; D is possibly TRBD1 (5 bases). This CDR3 has 16 amino acids. V was shortened by 2 bases and J by 0 bases, with 13 bases between the two germline ends. CDR1 is SGHTA and CDR2 is FQGNSA in the germline V gene.